This T cell receptor beta chain is from a study of blood T cells in healthy people across ages. With respect to this clonotype: Its antigen is still unknown.

V dropped 6 bases and J dropped 2; count of bases not matched to a gene: 16. The CDR3 spans 18 residues. Per germline, CDR1 MDHEN and CDR2 SYDVKM. For the second PCR, which ran for about 6 to 11 cycles, a sample-barcoded 5' primer and a J-beta primer mix were used. CDR3-containing paired-end reads numbering at least 2.5 million came from each sample. TCRdb independently ran MiXCR on the 5' RACE reads; one entry per CDR3 protein. The data show some 930,000 distinct CDR3 sequences, with 29% seen just once and 10% held by the top ten. Notes on the study in general: Per million T cells, the diversity of TCR beta decreased roughly linearly as age advanced.

The same sample was also studied in work on T cells of mothers and their children. That source notes: Second-PCR amplification with M1S added sample barcodes and 2-4 random nucleotides. The effect of thymic selection on TCR recombination output is similar between related and unrelated pairs.

This chain connects TRBV28 to TRBJ2-1; 7 nucleotides agree with TRBD2. Sample: blood. The TCR sequence derives from a woman aged 40-49 years in good health. For the CDR3, the DNA is TGTGCCAGCAGCCCCTTGAGTTTGATGCGGGGGACCTACAATGAGCAGTTCTTC. Translated: CASSPLSLMRGTYNEQFF.